This T cell receptor (beta chain) stems from a study of blood T cell repertoires in COVID-19. Study information: Donors in the United States, Italy and Spain gave samples during acute or convalescent COVID-19.

As originally analysed: Estimation of nucleated cell counts was performed using reference gene primer amplification. The method was immunoSEQ multiplex PCR; TCRdb's version includes in-frame clones alone and lacks a portion of them. The V and J calls and clone size are taken from that table; D and trimming were inferred from the DNA. The profile shows under 450,000 clones, around 89% of them singletons. It was during active infection that Seattle patients were enrolled and then longitudinally followed. Per germline, CDR1 SGHTA and CDR2 FQGNSA. The V and J ends lost 5 bases and 2 bases, in that order; junction bases with no gene match: 11. This CDR3 has 17 amino acids.

This chain links TRBV7-2 with TRBJ1-5, with TRBD1 matching 8 bases. This clonotype was obtained from a woman aged 45-60 years with COVID-19, enrolled during active disease. Material: peripheral blood. As DNA, the CDR3 is TGTGCCAGCAGCGCCACAAGACAGGGGAGTGGCAATCAGCCCCAGCATTTT. This codes for CASSATRQGSGNQPQHF.